The TCR beta chain described here comes from a study of blood T cell repertoires in COVID-19. This table comes from immunoSEQ multiplex PCR, and its TCRdb copy is limited to in-frame clones, with some not included. The sample holds around 100,000 clones; more than 70% are singletons and the top ten take about 3.5%. The table lists this clone with a count of one. Trimming took off 4 bases at V and 2 bases at J, with 3 bases between the two ends. CDR3 length equals 11 residues. Source material: peripheral blood. The chain carries TRBV12-3 or TRBV12-4 and TRBJ2-7; D unclear. This clonotype was sampled from a woman between 55 and 75 years old with acute or convalescent COVID-19. Here the CDR3 DNA reads TGTGCCAGCAGTTCGGCCTACGAGCAGTACTTC. It yields the protein CASSSAYEQYF.